This T cell receptor beta chain was identified in a study of CD8+CD57+ T cells in acquired aplastic anemia. Genomic DNA provided the template from which TCR beta VDJ and CDR3 profiles were obtained. Each CDR3 protein is one row after TCRdb ran MiXCR on the reads. The profile shows under 200,000 distinct CDR3 sequences, less than 60% of them singletons. CDR1 and CDR2 (germline): LNHDA, SQIVND (reference sequence). This CDR3 is built from 14 residues. Trimming took off 3 bases at V and 1 base at J, with 10 bases between the two ends. CD8+CD57+ cell expansion, shown by flow cytometry, had occurred in the patients selected for sequencing. Receipt of therapy had not occurred in any patient by the time of blood sampling. This clonotype was recorded at least ten times.

Sequencing used sorted CD4+, CD8+, or CD8+CD57+ T cells (not recorded which) from PBMCs. The origin of this receptor is a human donor with aplastic anemia. The V call is TRBV19, the J call TRBJ2-7; D is perhaps TRBD1 (5 bases). CDR3 protein: CASSIYQGSYEQYF. CDR3 in DNA: TGTGCCAGTAGTATTTACCAGGGTTCCTACGAGCAGTACTTC.